Listed here are 5 T cell receptor beta chains from one sample, sequenced in a study of shared clonotypes between healthy human individuals. The protocol was immunoSEQ multiplex PCR, while the TCRdb copy is restricted to in-frame clones and leaves out a portion. This repertoire shows more than 2 million clones, nearly 97% found once; its top ten account for 0.1% to 0.15%. Material for sequencing was naive CD4+ T cells sorted from blood. Subset here: CD45RA+ positively selected. Receptors were obtained from a man younger than 30 in good health.

This chain joins TRBV7-9 and TRBJ2-7; no reliable D call. The CDR3 extends over 17 amino acids. Trimming removed 5 bases at V and 3 bases at J, with 23 bases between. In germline, CDR1 is SEHNR, CDR2 FQNEAQ (reference sequence). CDR3 residues: CASSLLRSGGVLYEQYF. In DNA, the CDR3 is TGTGCCAGCAGCCTACTACGATCTGGCGGAGTACTCTACGAGCAGTACTTC. Looking up the rest from reference TRBV7-9 and TRBJ2-7 gives the full variable domain: DTGVSQNPRHKITKRGQNVTFRCDPISEHNRLYWYRQTLGQGPEFLTYFQNEAQLEKSRLLSDRFSAERPKGSFSTLEIQRTEQGDSAMYLCASSLLRSGGVLYEQYFGPGTRLTVT.

The chain combines TRBV27 with TRBJ1-5, with D possibly TRBD1 on 6 matching bases. Germline V gene data show CDR1 as MNHEY and CDR2 as SMNVEV (reference sequence). The CDR3 covers 16 residues. V lost 6 bases and J 4 bases, leaving 19 bases between the germline ends. Here the CDR3 DNA reads TGTGCCAGCAGACCTAAAACAAACAGGGTTAATCAGCCCCAGCATTTT. Residues: CASRPKTNRVNQPQHF.

The chain is built from TRBV25-1 and TRBJ2-3; 9 positions agree with TRBD2. V lost 4 bases to trimming and J lost 4 bases; unmatched junction nucleotides: 3. Germline V gene data show CDR1 as MGHDK and CDR2 as SYGVNS. The CDR3 contains 14 residues. CDR3 sequence (DNA): TGTGCCAGCAGTGTAGCGGGAGAGCCAGATACGCAGTATTTT. Its protein is CASSVAGEPDTQYF. Drawing the rest from reference TRBV25-1 and TRBJ2-3, the complete variable domain is EADIYQTPRYLVIGTGKKITLECSQTMGHDKMYWYQQDPGMELHLIHYSYGVNSTEKGDLSSESTVSRIRTEHFPLTLESARPSHTSQYLCASSVAGEPDTQYFGPGTRLTVL.

The chain is built from TRBV29-1 and TRBJ2-3; no clear D. There are 12 residues in the CDR3. The V gene lost 4 bases and the J gene lost 6 bases, with 11 bases spanning the gap. The germline V gene has CDR1 SQVTM and CDR2 ANQGSEA. The CDR3 loop is CSVVTQSDTQYF. The CDR3 coding sequence is TGCAGCGTTGTAACACAGTCGGATACGCAGTATTTT.

Concerning this clone: Distinct nucleotide sequences in the sample also encode this CDR3. V gene TRBV4-3 combines with J gene TRBJ2-1; 8 bases are shared with TRBD2. The CDR3 spans 15 residues. The germline V gene encodes CDR1 LGHNA and CDR2 YSLEER. The trim removed 0 bases at V and 7 bases at J, leaving 5 bases unmatched. Written as DNA, the CDR3 is TGCGCCAGCAGCCAAGAGGGCGGGAGGTCGAATGAGCAGTTCTTC. Protein product: CASSQEGGRSNEQFF.